Reported below is one T cell receptor beta chain. No antigen is known for it. J was trimmed by 1 base and V by 1 base; bases with no gene match: 5. Germline V CDR1 and CDR2: LGHNA, YNFKEQ. The CDR3 is made up of 16 amino acids. This record belongs to a study of cytomegalovirus exposure and HLA in healthy donors. Study summary: Unique TCRs numbering about 87 million, obtained from HLA-typed donors, made up an early data release. Of the donors genotyped, approximately 400 in all, about 76% fell in the Caucasian-associated ancestry cluster. General study findings and limits: Across all donors, roughly uniform sequencing depth was an assumption of the presence/absence analyses. In a later analysis, a missense DCLRE1C variant was linked to TCR beta V- and J-gene trimming.

The PCR ran on 60 Vbeta and 13 Jbeta primers. Profiling relied on immunoSEQ multiplex PCR, and the TCRdb table lists in-frame clones only, not all of them. The sample lists approximately 70,000 clones; roughly 80% were seen once. The sequenced sample was PBMCs. The source of this sequence is a woman aged 25 to 39 in good health and CMV-seropositive. The V and J genes are TRBV4-2 and TRBJ2-7; 9 bases match TRBD1. CDR3 nucleotides: TGTGCCAGCAGCCAAGGGACAGGGGCCCTTTCCTACGAGCAGTACTTC. Protein product: CASSQGTGALSYEQYF.